This T cell receptor (beta chain) was found in a study of cytomegalovirus exposure and HLA in healthy donors. Overall study: Genetic ancestry analysis placed more than 80% of the roughly 400 donors that were genotyped in the Caucasian-associated cluster.

Whole-study results and caveats: In a later analysis, HLA-associated beta chains showed higher expansion and lower generation probabilities than comparable chains.

Nominal health characterized the donors when sampled, though unrecorded immune exposures were likely. About this clone: The antigen is unknown.

Use of 60 Vbeta and 13 Jbeta primers characterized the PCR. The assay was immunoSEQ multiplex PCR, and TCRdb's table has in-frame clones only and misses some. Altogether approximately 160,000 clones are present, 68% being singletons, with the ten largest covering around 4.3%. CDR3 length: 12 amino acids. V was trimmed by 1 base and J by 10 bases, leaving 14 bases between them. Germline lookup yields CDR1 GTSNPN and CDR2 SVGIG (reference sequence). The V gene is TRBV30, the J gene TRBJ2-7; the D gene is possibly TRBD2 (5 bases). The sequenced sample was PBMCs. The receptor comes from a woman aged 18-29 years in good health and CMV-seropositive. CDR3 in DNA: TGTGCCTGGAGTGCACCACCCCGGGGACAGTACTTC. Its protein product is CAWSAPPRGQYF.